Here is one TCR beta chain with its context. What it recognizes is unknown. V lost 0 bases, J lost 4 bases, and 11 bases lay in between. There are 15 residues in the CDR3. Germline V CDR1 and CDR2: SGHRS, YFSETQ. This specimen comes from a study of regulatory T cells in long-lasting Graves disease. Study-wide results and caveats: Accuracy may have been reduced by the small sample size. Segments TRBV28, TRBJ1-2 and TRBJ2-5 showed preferential usage in persistent disease. Persistent patients had a count of shared public clonotypes (about 2,700) that exceeded that of new patients (almost 1,000). Study was limited to peripheral blood, excluding thyroid tissue.

As to time point: persistent/refractory GD, antithyroid drugs over 5 years with positive TRAb. RNA from PBMCs was the source of the TCR library. Building of the TCR beta libraries involved iRepertoire HTBI primers and Arm-PCR of CDR3 regions. TCRdb reprocessed the multiplex PCR reads with MiXCR, giving one entry per CDR3 protein. Of approximately 350,000 distinct CDR3 sequences in the sample, 23% are singletons; the top ten hold around a quarter. The gene calls are TRBV5-1 and TRBJ2-1; no definite D call. The source material was peripheral blood mononuclear cells (PBMCs), sampled when the disease was refractory, from a patient treated with antithyroid drugs. The TCR was taken from a woman aged 35 to 49 with Graves disease. DNA of the CDR3: TGCGCCAGCAGCTTGGTACAGCCCCCTTACAATGAGCAGTTCTTC. Translation gives CASSLVQPPYNEQFF. Filled out from reference TRBV5-1 and TRBJ2-1, the complete variable domain reads KAGVTQTPRYLIKTRGQQVTLSCSPISGHRSVSWYQQTPGQGLQFLFEYFSETQRNKGNFPGRFSGRQFSNSRSEMNVSTLELGDSALYLCASSLVQPPYNEQFFGPGTRLTVL.